The clone carrying this T cell receptor (beta chain) occurred a few times. V lost 7 bases to trimming and J lost 5 bases, with 23 bases between them. CDR1 MGHRA and CDR2 YSYEKL come from the germline V gene. This CDR3 comprises 16 residues. CDR3 regions were amplified by Arm-PCR using iRepertoire HTBI primers to build TCR beta libraries. MiXCR was run by TCRdb on the multiplex PCR reads, yielding one entry per CDR3 protein. The sample contains about 360,000 distinct CDR3 sequences, under 20% of which appear only once. The entry originates in a study of regulatory T cells in long-lasting Graves disease. The time point is: newly diagnosed GD, antithyroid drugs for less than 3 months. The TCR library used RNA extracted from PBMCs. The sample was also reused in another study, on T cells in Graves' hyperthyroidism and ophthalmopathy. Per that study: Exclusions: uncontrolled infection, other autoimmune disease, pregnancy, lactation. Most thyroid-expanded clonotypes above 0.001 were also found in blood.

V gene TRBV4-1 combines with J gene TRBJ1-1; D not certain. This receptor was identified in a woman aged 18 to 35 with Graves disease. Sequencing was performed on peripheral blood mononuclear cells (PBMCs), taken at new diagnosis, from a patient treated with antithyroid drugs. CDR3 sequence: CASTTVQPRWSTEAFF. As DNA, the CDR3 is TGCGCCAGCACTACAGTCCAGCCTCGCTGGAGTACTGAAGCTTTCTTT.